Following are 2 T cell receptor beta chains from one sample sequenced in a study of shared clonotypes between healthy human individuals. Naive-designated CD8 cells lacked CD45RO, were positively enriched for CCR7, and omitted terminally differentiated effector memory CD45RA+ cells. Profiling relied on immunoSEQ multiplex PCR, and the TCRdb table lists in-frame clones only, not all of them. The sample has some 2,100,000 clones; approximately 94% are singletons. The sample comprised naive CD8+ T cells from PBMCs. These receptors all come from a man between 18 and 35 years old in good health. Some clones in this sample may be carry-over from other donors' samples.

A single count supports this clone. The genes are TRBV9 and TRBJ2-1; 13 positions match TRBD2. The J segment lost 9 bases and the V segment lost 2 bases, leaving 2 bases of the junction unmatched. The germline V gene has CDR1 SGDLS and CDR2 YYNGEE. The CDR3 runs 14 residues. DNA for the CDR3: TGTGCCAGCAGCGTCGGACTAGCGGGAGTTGAGCAGTTCTTC. It encodes CASSVGLAGVEQFF.

The chain employs TRBV18 and TRBJ2-2; D tentatively fits TRBD1 or TRBD2 (5 bases each). The germline V and J ends were trimmed by 2 bases and 5 bases, with 18 bases remaining between them. Germline V lookup: CDR1 KGHSH, CDR2 LQKENI. CDR3 length: 17 residues. Written as DNA, the CDR3 is TGTGCCAGCTCACCATTACAAGGACTTGAGGGGACCGGGGAGCTGTTTTTT. Amino acids: CASSPLQGLEGTGELFF.